These T cell receptor beta chains were read from a single sample in a study of STAT3 mutations in large granular lymphocyte leukemia. Data came from immunoSEQ multiplex PCR; TCRdb stores just in-frame clones and leaves some out. The sample carries 10,000 to 15,000 clones, roughly nine tenths recorded once. Sequenced sample: peripheral blood mononuclear cells. These TCRs come from a man aged 40-50 years with T-cell large granular lymphocyte leukemia. Some clones in this sample may be carry-over from other donors' samples. CDR3s include the opening cysteine and the closing phenylalanine or tryptophan. A D gene is named only where the DNA matches it firmly. Not every row has a clone size; where given, it reads once, few, many or a size class.

cdr3_aa	cdr3_nt	clone_size	v_call	cdr3_length	j_call	d_call
CASSLSMEAEAFF	TGTGCCAGCAGCTTATCAATGGAGGCTGAAGCTTTCTTT	.	TRBV7-9	13	TRBJ1-1	.
CASSLGRSNTEAFF	TGTGCCAGCAGCCTTGGTCGGTCGAACACTGAAGCTTTCTTT	.	TRBV14	14	TRBJ1-1	.
CASSLDRFSYNEQFF	TGTGCCAGCAGCCTCGACAGGTTCTCCTACAATGAGCAGTTCTTC	.	TRBV11-2	15	TRBJ2-1	.
CASSPPTGEQYF	TGCGCCAGCAGCCCCCCTACTGGCGAGCAGTACTTC	.	TRBV5-1	12	TRBJ2-7	.
CASSATGREAFF	TGTGCCAGCAGTGCGACAGGGCGTGAAGCTTTCTTT	.	TRBV6-1	12	TRBJ1-1	TRBD1
CASSAEDRGSYEQYF	TGTGCCAGCAGCGCGGAAGACAGGGGATCCTACGAGCAGTACTTC	.	TRBV9	15	TRBJ2-7	TRBD1
CASSFFHRAVGKLFF	TGTGCCAGCAGTTTCTTTCACAGGGCGGTCGGAAAACTGTTTTTT	once	TRBV28	15	TRBJ1-4	.
CAWAPSSYEQYF	TGTGCCTGGGCTCCCAGCTCCTACGAGCAGTACTTC	once	TRBV30	12	TRBJ2-7	.
CASNSGASYNSPLHF	TGTGCCAGCAACTCAGGGGCTTCCTATAATTCACCCCTCCACTTT	.	TRBV6-5	15	TRBJ1-6	.
CASSPPTPGLLPGELFF	TGTGCCAGCAGCCCACCTACCCCGGGATTACTTCCCGGGGAGCTGTTTTTT	.	TRBV7-2	17	TRBJ2-2	.
CASSGAYSNQPQHF	TGTGCCAGCAGCGGGGCTTATAGCAATCAGCCCCAGCATTTT	.	TRBV2	14	TRBJ1-5	.
CASSSPVGGGSYEQYF	TGTGCCAGCAGTTCCCCTGTGGGCGGGGGCTCCTACGAGCAGTACTTC	.	TRBV6-6	16	TRBJ2-7	TRBD2
CASSLGRGFGQYF	TGTGCCAGCAGCTTAGGGAGGGGGTTTGGGCAGTACTTC	.	TRBV7-8	13	TRBJ2-7	.
CASRGGASGYYEQYF	TGTGCCAGCAGGGGGGGGGCTAGCGGTTATTACGAGCAGTACTTC	once	TRBV6-1	15	TRBJ2-7	.
CASSSGAYGYTF	TGTGCCAGCAGCTCCGGGGCCTATGGCTACACCTTC	.	TRBV5-4	12	TRBJ1-2	.
CASSFEGLSGYTF	TGTGCCAGCAGCTTCGAGGGGCTCAGTGGCTACACCTTC	once	TRBV11-2	13	TRBJ1-2	.
CASSLAGLETQYF	TGTGCCAGCAGCTTGGCAGGGTTGGAGACCCAGTACTTC	.	TRBV5-6	13	TRBJ2-5	.
CASSLKRVNSPLHF	TGTGCCAGCAGCTTGAAAAGGGTTAATTCACCCCTCCACTTT	.	TRBV5-6	14	TRBJ1-6	.
CASSPRDYTEAFF	TGTGCCAGCAGCCCCAGGGATTACACTGAAGCTTTCTTT	.	TRBV28	13	TRBJ1-1	.
CASSSRTSGLQETQYF	TGTGCCAGCAGTTCAAGGACTAGCGGCCTCCAAGAGACCCAGTACTTC	.	TRBV27	16	TRBJ2-5	TRBD2
CASSPPEEFPARGYTF	TGTGCCAGCTCCCCTCCGGAGGAGTTCCCCGCGAGGGGCTACACCTTC	.	TRBV18	16	TRBJ1-2	.
CASRRGNQPQHF	TGTGCCAGCAGGAGGGGCAATCAGCCCCAGCATTTT	.	TRBV28	12	TRBJ1-5	.
CASLPSGRDNYGYTF	TGTGCCAGTTTACCGTCAGGGCGGGACAACTATGGCTACACCTTC	.	TRBV19	15	TRBJ1-2	.
CAISESDRGLVTEAFF	TGTGCCATCAGTGAGTCGGACAGGGGGCTAGTGACTGAAGCTTTCTTT	.	TRBV10-3	16	TRBJ1-1	TRBD1
CASSLAAGAYNEQFF	TGTGCCAGCAGCTTAGCAGCGGGGGCCTACAATGAGCAGTTCTTC	.	TRBV7-2	15	TRBJ2-1	TRBD2
CASSQGGVSYEQYF	TGCGCCAGCAGCCAAGGAGGTGTCTCCTACGAGCAGTACTTC	once	TRBV4-1	14	TRBJ2-7	.
CASSQVGTGGSGANVLTF	TGCGCCAGCAGCCAAGTGGGGACAGGAGGCTCTGGGGCCAACGTCCTGACTTTC	.	TRBV4-3	18	TRBJ2-6	TRBD1
CASSLGRGHQAFF	TGTGCCAGCAGCTTGGGCAGGGGGCATCAAGCTTTCTTT	once	TRBV7-7	13	TRBJ1-1	TRBD1
CASSRGGPDTQYF	TGTGCCAGCAGCCGGGGGGGCCCAGATACGCAGTATTTT	.	TRBV6-5	13	TRBJ2-3	TRBD2
CASSPRGLGNQPQHF	TGTGCCAGCAGCCCCAGGGGATTGGGCAATCAGCCCCAGCATTTT	few	TRBV6-5	15	TRBJ1-5	.
CASSPNEVAAPYGYTF	TGTGCCAGCTCACCAAACGAGGTGGCTGCTCCTTATGGCTACACCTTC	.	TRBV18	16	TRBJ1-2	.
CASSLAVGDSPLHF	TGTGCCAGCAGCTTAGCGGTAGGGGATTCACCCCTCCACTTT	.	TRBV7-9	14	TRBJ1-6	.